Below, one T cell receptor beta chain is given with its context. This sample is part of a study of blood T cell dynamics during melanoma immunotherapy. As for time point: pre-treatment baseline. From germline, CDR1 is SGHTA and CDR2 FQGNSA. CDR3 length equals 16 residues. The V segment lost 2 bases and the J segment 4 bases; nucleotides outside the gene matches: 9. The assay was immunoSEQ multiplex PCR, and TCRdb's table has in-frame clones only and misses some. The repertoire has 15,000 or so clones, 70% to 90% of them found once; the top ten carry 6% to 7.5%. The receptor was derived from a human donor with melanoma. This rearrangement joins TRBV7-2 to TRBJ2-3; 7 bases fit TRBD2. The sample in question was blood, obtained from a patient treated with checkpoint blockade. CDR3 nucleotide sequence: TGTGCCAGCAGCTTATGGGGGGGGTCGGGGCCAGATACGCAGTATTTT. Encoded protein: CASSLWGGSGPDTQYF.